These T cell receptor beta chains were read from a single sample in a study of TIL therapy for anti-PD-1-resistant metastatic lung cancer. Clones were read by immunoSEQ multiplex PCR, and TCRdb kept only the in-frame ones, dropping some. The sample contains 21,000 or so clones, around 78% of which appear only once. Sequences were derived from blood, sampled at baseline. The receptors originated from a person between 30 and 79 years old with non-small cell lung cancer. The CDR3 runs from the conserved cysteine through the conserved F or W. The D gene is left open where the match is weak. Size values are once, few and many counts, or a class for expanded clones, and some rows have none.

V,J,size,D,DNA,CDR3
TRBV6-5,TRBJ2-2,NA,NA,TGTGCCAGCAGTATCAGGAGGGTAGGGACCGGGGAGCTGTTTTTT,CASSIRRVGTGELFF
TRBV21-1,TRBJ1-6,NA,NA,TGTGCCAGCAGCCAGGACGACCTAAATTCACCCCTCCACTTT,CASSQDDLNSPLHF
TRBV30,TRBJ1-2,NA,TRBD1,TGTGCCTGGAGACCGGGACAGGCTTCACTCTATGGCTACACCTTC,CAWRPGQASLYGYTF
TRBV23-1,TRBJ2-7,once,NA,TGCGCCAGCAGTCAAAGCGAGCAGTACTTC,CASSQSEQYF
TRBV6-6,TRBJ1-6,NA,NA,TGTGCCAGCAGATCCCTTGCGGCACGGGGTTCACCCCTCCACTTT,CASRSLAARGSPLHF
TRBV6-1,TRBJ2-3,NA,TRBD1,TGTGCCAGCGCGGTAGACAGGGTGAGCACAGATACGCAGTATTTT,CASAVDRVSTDTQYF
TRBV28,TRBJ1-2,NA,NA,TGTGCCAGCAGTCCTCTGGACATTCGGGACTATGGCTACACCTTC,CASSPLDIRDYGYTF
TRBV10-3,TRBJ1-5,NA,TRBD1,TGTGCCATCAGGAGGACAGGGGATAATCAGCCCCAGCATTTT,CAIRRTGDNQPQHF
TRBV5-6,TRBJ1-2,NA,NA,TGTGCCAGCAGCTTGCCGAGGGTCACCCAGGGACTTAACTATGGCTACACCTTC,CASSLPRVTQGLNYGYTF
TRBV5-1,TRBJ2-7,NA,NA,TGCGCCAGCAGCTTGGATGCGGGGAGGCCGGGAGAGCAGTACTTC,CASSLDAGRPGEQYF
TRBV27,TRBJ2-1,few,TRBD2,TGTGCCAGCAGTTTTCTCACTAGCGGGACGGTTTGGAATGAGCAGTTCTTC,CASSFLTSGTVWNEQFF
TRBV4-1,TRBJ1-6,NA,NA,TGCGCCAGCAGCCAACTATTGGGGTCGAGCTCCTATAATTCACCCCTCCACTTT,CASSQLLGSSSYNSPLHF
TRBV10-1,TRBJ2-3,NA,TRBD2,TGCGCCAGCAGTGAGTCCCGCGGGGGAGGAGATACGCAGTATTTT,CASSESRGGGDTQYF
TRBV27,TRBJ1-2,NA,NA,TGTGCCAGCAGTTTAGATGGGGGTTGGGGTGGCTACACCTTC,CASSLDGGWGGYTF
TRBV28,TRBJ2-7,NA,TRBD1,TGTGCCAGCAATGGGGGCAGGGGGCGCCCCCCCTACGAGCAGTACTTC,CASNGGRGRPPYEQYF
TRBV11-3,TRBJ1-2,NA,TRBD1,TGTGCCAGCAGGCCGACAGGGCCCTATGGCTACACCTTC,CASRPTGPYGYTF
TRBV7-2,TRBJ2-7,NA,NA,TGTGCCAGCAGCCCCCGCGCCGGACCCTCCTACGAGCAGTACTTC,CASSPRAGPSYEQYF
TRBV10-3,TRBJ1-2,NA,TRBD1,TGTGCCATCAGTAGACAGGGGAATGGCTACACCTTC,CAISRQGNGYTF